These 9 T cell receptor beta chains share one sample of origin, sequenced in a study of cytomegalovirus exposure and HLA in healthy donors. Measured with immunoSEQ multiplex PCR; TCRdb has only the in-frame clones, and not every one. The data contain 260,000 or so clones, 90% of them seen just once; the ten biggest clones take up around 3.1%. Specimen: PBMCs. Receptors were obtained from a woman aged 25 to 39 in good health and CMV-seronegative.

The chain couples TRBV5-1 to TRBJ1-2; possibly TRBD1 for D (6 bases). V gave up 6 bases and J gave up 8 bases, with 20 bases separating them. This CDR3 contains 14 residues. Germline CDR1 and CDR2: SGHRS and YFSETQ. DNA for the CDR3: TGCGCCAGCAACTCGGGGGCGGAGGGTCGAGGCTACACCTTC. Amino acids: CASNSGAEGRGYTF.

This clone appeared a few times. The chain couples TRBV9 to TRBJ2-7; 9 nucleotides agree with TRBD2. The CDR3 is 15 residues long. V shed 3 bases and J 4 bases; nucleotides not matched to a gene: 8. Germline loops: CDR1 SGDLS, CDR2 YYNGEE. CDR3 bases: TGTGCCAGCAGCGCCGAGGGGCTAGCGGGGTACGAGCAGTACTTC. Protein product: CASSAEGLAGYEQYF.

This sequence joins TRBV6-5 and TRBJ1-5; a weak D match, TRBD1 (6 bases). CDR1 and CDR2 (germline): MNHEY, SVGAGI. V was cut by 5 bases and J by 2 bases, with 13 bases left in between. CDR3 length: 15 amino acids. This CDR3 is CASSPGAGGNQPQHF. CDR3 coding DNA: TGTGCCAGCAGTCCCGGTGCAGGGGGCAATCAGCCCCAGCATTTT.

The V call is TRBV5-1, the J call TRBJ2-7, with TRBD2 identical over 11 bases. CDR3 size: 16 residues. Per the germline V gene, CDR1 is SGHRS and CDR2 is YFSETQ. V was pared by 4 bases and J by 4 bases, with 10 bases of the junction left unmatched. The CDR3 bases are TGCGCCAGCAGCCTAGTTAGCGGGAGGGCCGGGTACGAGCAGTACTTC. Its protein is CASSLVSGRAGYEQYF.

The genes are TRBV7-3 and TRBJ2-7; weak D call: TRBD2 (6 bases). Trimming pared 5 bases from V and 4 bases from J, leaving 12 bases between. This CDR3 region has 13 residues. CDR1 SGHTA and CDR2 FQGTGA come from the germline V gene. The CDR3 DNA follows: TGTGCCAGCAGCGCTCTGGAGGGGTACGAGCAGTACTTC. This gives the protein CASSALEGYEQYF.

This clone was observed a handful of times. The rearrangement links TRBV5-1 to TRBJ2-1; 15 nucleotides align to TRBD2. The V segment lost 7 bases and the J segment 6 bases; nucleotides outside the gene matches: 8. This CDR3 contains 16 residues. From germline, CDR1 is SGHRS and CDR2 YFSETQ. CDR3 sequence reads: CASRGLAGGAGNEQFF. The CDR3 nucleotides are TGCGCCAGCCGCGGACTAGCGGGAGGGGCGGGCAATGAGCAGTTCTTC. The entire variable domain, with the rest obtained from reference TRBV5-1 and TRBJ2-1, is as follows: KAGVTQTPRYLIKTRGQQVTLSCSPISGHRSVSWYQQTPGQGLQFLFEYFSETQRNKGNFPGRFSGRQFSNSRSEMNVSTLELGDSALYLCASRGLAGGAGNEQFFGPGTRLTVL.

The V gene is TRBV5-5, the J gene TRBJ2-7; TRBD1 might be the D (5 bases). The CDR3 is 12 amino acids. The V end was cut by 1 base, the J end by 6 bases, with 8 bases between. Per the germline V gene, CDR1 is SGHKS and CDR2 is YYEKEE (reference sequence). The CDR3 nucleotides read TGTGCCAGCAGCTTGTATGGGGCCGAGCAGTACTTC. Its translation is CASSLYGAEQYF. Drawing the rest from reference TRBV5-5 and TRBJ2-7, the complete variable domain is DAGVTQSPTHLIKTRGQQVTLRCSPISGHKSVSWYQQVLGQGPQFIFQYYEKEERGRGNFPDRFSARQFPNYSSELNVNALLLGDSALYLCASSLYGAEQYFGPGTRLTVT.

In this sample, this clone turned up once. The chain has TRBV28 and TRBJ1-4; a possible D gene is TRBD1 (6 bases). Looked up from germline, CDR1 is MDHEN and CDR2 is SYDVKM. This CDR3 spans 11 amino acids. The V end lost 6 bases, the J end lost 14 bases, and 13 bases lay between the germline ends. CDR3 sequence: CASSQVQGLFF. CDR3 coding DNA: TGTGCCAGCAGCCAAGTACAGGGCCTGTTTTTT.

The rearrangement joins TRBV4-3 to TRBJ2-5, with D possibly TRBD2 on 6 matching bases. Germline CDR1 reads LGHNA; CDR2 reads YSLEER. The CDR3 length is 14 residues. V lost 3 bases and J lost 5, with 13 bases in between. CDR3 DNA: TGCGCCAGCAGCCAGACGGGGGTTCTCGAGACCCAGTACTTC. It specifies CASSQTGVLETQYF.